This T cell receptor (beta chain) was sequenced during a study of cytomegalovirus exposure and HLA in healthy donors. General observations from the study: Segments of the TCR beta V type were, in most cases, productive about 87% or about 30% of the time in an earlier analysis.

Comment on this clone: What it binds is not known.

This CDR3 has 16 amino acids. The trim removed 3 bases at V and 5 bases at J, leaving 13 bases unmatched. The germline gives CDR1 MNHNS, CDR2 SASEGT. A multiplex PCR was run with 60 Vbeta primers and 13 Jbeta primers. Using immunoSEQ multiplex PCR, the repertoire was profiled, and TCRdb retains in-frame clones only, with some absent. The table records about 110,000 clones, 76% of them present only once. Specimen: PBMCs. The TCR sequence derives from a man aged 25 to 40 in good health and CMV-seropositive. V is TRBV6-1 and J is TRBJ2-7; 7 nucleotides align to TRBD1. DNA of the CDR3: TGTGCCAGCAGTGATCTTCAGGACAGGAACTTCCACGAGCAGTACTTC. Its protein product is CASSDLQDRNFHEQYF.